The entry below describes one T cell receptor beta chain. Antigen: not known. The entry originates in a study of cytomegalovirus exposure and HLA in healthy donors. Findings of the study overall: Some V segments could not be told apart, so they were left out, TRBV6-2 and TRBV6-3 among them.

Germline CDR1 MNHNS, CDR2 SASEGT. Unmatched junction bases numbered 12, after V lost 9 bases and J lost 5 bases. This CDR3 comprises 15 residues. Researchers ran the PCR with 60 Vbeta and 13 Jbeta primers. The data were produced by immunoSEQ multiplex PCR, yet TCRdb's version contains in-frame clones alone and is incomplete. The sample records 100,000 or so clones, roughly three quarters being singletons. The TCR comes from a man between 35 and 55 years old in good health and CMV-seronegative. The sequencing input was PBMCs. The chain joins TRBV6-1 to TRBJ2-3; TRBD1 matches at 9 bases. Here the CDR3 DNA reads TGTGCCAGGGGACAGGGCCAATTTTTCGTAGATACGCAGTATTTT. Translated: CARGQGQFFVDTQYF.